This T cell receptor (beta chain) was obtained from a study of shared clonotypes between healthy human individuals. Study-wide results and limits: Lower generation probabilities were found for non-shared clonotypes than for those shared by all four donors.

As originally analysed: ImmunoSEQ supplied junction-only sequences lacking quality scores, so filtering was different. Sequencing was performed with immunoSEQ multiplex PCR; in TCRdb, only in-frame clones are kept and a portion is missing. V and J calls and clone size come straight from that table; D and trimming were deduced from the DNA. The profile shows 2 million to 2.5 million clones, approximately 93% of them singletons. This clone is a singleton in its sample. Its antigen is unknown. Distinct nucleotide sequences in the sample also encode this CDR3. CDR1 is SGHTA and CDR2 is FQGTGA in the germline V gene. V was pared by 5 bases and J by 5 bases, with 4 bases of the junction left unmatched. This CDR3 has 13 residues.

The TCR was taken from a man between 18 and 29 years old in good health. Some clones in this sample may be carry-over from other donors' samples. The sample taken for sequencing was naive CD4+ T cells from PBMCs. Stated subset: CD45RA+ positively selected. The chain combines TRBV7-3 with TRBJ2-5; 8 bases align to TRBD1. The CDR3 nucleotides read TGTGCCAGCAGCACCGACAGGGGTGAGACCCAGTACTTC. This translates into CASSTDRGETQYF.